This TCR beta chain emerged from a study of cytomegalovirus exposure and HLA in healthy donors (TCRdb year 2017). For context, the study as a whole: An earlier analysis of under 600 of the donors reported 250 to 300 Gb of sequence data and more than 90 million unique TCR beta sequences from roughly 180 million T cells. The later analysis used no new phenotypic data to find candidate immune exposures, relying instead on TCR beta sequences and their occurrence across donors. In a later genetic analysis, genome-wide SNP genotypes for 398 of the 666 donors were used, and that subset was treated as a discovery cohort. Roughly 300 gigabases of sequencing data and 78 million or so unique TCR sequences were included in an early release covering roughly 700 HLA-typed donors. A separate validation cohort of 100 to 150 different subjects was used in addition to the approximately 640-subject first cohort. Roughly five DR-DQ haplotypes were treated as single units for association and clustering because of strong linkage in the cohort. In an earlier analysis of 500 to 650 of the donors, high-throughput TCR beta sequencing was used to judge whether each TCR beta V gene segment behaved as functional or pseudogenic. The study aimed to test whether signatures of past pathogen exposure could be identified by cataloging public T cell receptors. Among the roughly 370 genotyped donors, approximately 76% belonged to the genetic ancestry cluster associated with self-reported Caucasian donors. All discovery cohort repertoires had been generated on a single sequencing platform. To predict cytomegalovirus infection status, the study brought together high-throughput TCR immunosequencing, statistical association of individual TCRs with disease status, and machine learning. In a later analysis, previously published TCR beta repertoires from about 640 donors were re-analyzed and high-resolution HLA genotyping was added so that TCR occurrence patterns could be studied. The study used immunosequencing to profile the T cell repertoires of 666 subjects and linked those repertoires to cytomegalovirus serostatus. Among around 400 genotyped donors of the cohort, an average of approximately 200,000 unique TCR beta nucleotide sequences was sequenced per donor, of which 15% to 20% were non-productive. Class I and class II HLA loci were covered by the typing at four-digit resolution. Donor age, sex, ethnicity and CMV serostatus were compiled together with the repertoire data. The number of donors typed differed by locus, with 629-630 for A, B, C, DRB1 and DQB1, around 500 for DQA1, 606 for DPA1, and 450 to 480 for DPB1.

Taken from the germline V gene (reference sequence), the CDR1 and CDR2 loops are LNHDA and SQIVND. The CDR3 runs 16 residues from the cysteine to the phenylalanine. Only the CDR3 portion is preserved as DNA: 48 bases, with reading frame beginning at the first base. V lost 6 bases and J lost 0 bases, and the count of bases not matched to a germline gene is 6. Comment on this clone: What this receptor recognizes is not known. No base-level quality is on record; no much larger clone is a single base apart.

Library generation was performed with the immunoSEQ multiplex PCR assay. For the multiplex PCR, a mixture combining 60 forward primers for TCR Vbeta segments and 13 reverse primers for TCR Jbeta segments was used. Amplification of the CDR3 region of rearranged TCR beta genes was performed with a multiplex PCR assay on genomic DNA. On the Illumina HiSeq System, the amplified TCR beta libraries were sequenced as 87-base-pair reads. The authors processed their data as follows. Across the 600 to 700 repertoires, a later analysis counted about 81 million unique TCR beta chains, about 10 million of which were shared by at least two donors. Raw reads were error-corrected and collapsed into unique sequences by a nearest-neighbor algorithm in which closely related sequences were merged to remove PCR and sequencing errors. To assign V, D and J gene segments, CDR3 sequences were aligned to IMGT reference sequences. Each retained sequence needed at least a six-nucleotide match to both a V gene segment and a J gene segment. A rearrangement counted as productive if the CDR3 had no stop codons and remained in frame with V and J, and every other rearrangement counted as non-productive. CDR3 was defined according to IMGT convention as the region running from the second conserved V-encoded cysteine to the conserved J-encoded phenylalanine. The earlier analysis of a few hundred of the donors excluded any sequence lacking an unambiguous match to a single V gene segment. In an earlier analysis of roughly 600 of the donors, a V segment was called functional when productive rearrangements were above 56.7%, and segregating when the standard deviation between donors exceeded 5%. A statistical classification framework was developed to diagnose cytomegalovirus status using the catalog of TCR beta chain sequences. In a later analysis, TCR nucleotide sequences were compared against IMGT/GENE-DB human TR gene sequences so that V and J genes could be assigned. The TCRdist pipeline was used in a later analysis to assign CDR3 sequences and most-parsimonious VDJ recombination scenarios. A later analysis defined each TCR beta chain by its CDR3 amino acid sequence plus V-gene family, and excluded reads lacking a unique V-gene family. To address suspected cross-contamination and a sequencing artifact, a later analysis removed roughly 640 highly shared, low-generation-probability nucleotide sequences. A later analysis calculated a clonal expansion index for each public chain from normalized within-repertoire ranks of inferred template counts. In a later analysis, generation probabilities were computed using a VDJ recombination model fitted to out-of-frame rearrangements, and the results were checked against IGoR. In a later analysis, hypergeometric tests were used to score TCR-TCR, TCR-HLA and TCR-CMV co-occurrence, with a repertoire-size bias correction applied to TCR pairs. To estimate false discovery rates, a later analysis permuted the HLA or CMV assignments 20 times. In a later analysis, co-occurring TCRs were grouped with DBSCAN, and TCRdist sequence similarity was added when clustering was performed within HLA-allele-positive subsets. Repertoires with fewer than 30,000 or more than 120,000 public chains were left out of co-occurrence clustering, as were roughly five repertoires with anomalous nucleotide sharing. TCRdb re-hosts the immuneACCESS table, in-frame sequences only. Its copies lack some clones; in the studies checked, an unresolved V gene accounts for under half of them, and the cause for the rest is not known. Clonal size and the V and J genes are those of that table, whereas D and trimming came from the DNA. The sample has a few hundred thousand clones on record, 75% to 85% of them singletons. The ten largest clonotypes hold about 0.29% of the sample.

In total, 666 healthy bone marrow donors made up the cohort. At the time of sampling, all cohort members were nominally healthy, though unrecorded immune exposures were likely present. The donor was CMV seronegative and belonged to the group of more than 300 seronegative cohort members. A peripheral blood sample was collected from each donor, and TCR beta sequencing was performed on peripheral blood mononuclear cells. Genomic DNA was extracted from the blood cell samples with the Qiagen DNeasy Blood Extraction Kit. The research as a whole found: Most TCR sequences were observed very rarely across donors, whereas some public TCRs were present in many individuals. A cluster of highly shared sequence variants was judged likely to represent a technical artifact of the sequencing pipeline. In a later analysis, HLA-associated TCR beta chains showed more clonal expansion and lower generation probabilities than non-associated chains that were equally common. Specific HLA alleles were associated with 16,951 TCR beta sequences at a false discovery rate of 0.05 in a later analysis. Roughly uniform sequencing depth across donors was assumed in presence/absence analyses, although this assumption may not hold. In vitro tests confirmed that a few of the cytomegalovirus-associated TCR beta chains recognize cytomegalovirus antigens. According to a later analysis, TCR association rates differed among HLA loci, with DRB1 alleles showing the most associated TCRs and HLA-C alleles showing the fewest. Because the 87-base-pair reads could not distinguish some IMGT-functional V segments, including TRBV6-2 and TRBV6-3, those segments were excluded. In a later analysis, most CMV-associated TCR beta chains were found to appear HLA-restricted, with HLA associations seemingly driven largely by CMV exposure. Because counts were too low, seventeen rarely observed V segments, including chromosome 9 orphons, were excluded from the earlier analysis of around 590 of the donors. In a later genetic analysis, fewer N-insertions in productive TCRs were reported among donors in an Asian-associated ancestry cluster than the approximately 670-donor mean. A total of fewer than 200 TCR beta chains were listed by the study as associated with cytomegalovirus. In a later genetic analysis, a missense DCLRE1C variant was associated with V-gene and J-gene trimming of TCR beta chains, and the association was replicated in an independent cohort. An earlier analysis of 587 of the donors showed that most TCR beta V segments appeared in productive rearrangements either about 87% or about 30% of the time, which broadly matched IMGT annotations. When HLA alleles, especially DR and DQ, strongly co-occurred, attributing TCR associations to individual alleles was difficult. A further reported finding was that TCR beta sequences accurately predicted the HLA-A and HLA-B alleles for most subjects in the first cohort. Because HLA typing was unavailable for some donors at each locus, only the typed subset was used in association tests. A later analysis reported that several top co-occurrence clusters appeared linked to parvovirus B19, influenza, CMV and Epstein-Barr virus. In both the original and validation cohorts, the classifier was reported to diagnose cytomegalovirus status with high specificity and sensitivity. Correlated functional status among segregating V segments might reflect linkage disequilibrium, but an unknown experimental factor could not be ruled out. This cohort had only TCR beta chains sequenced, and the lack of alpha or paired-chain data limited which features could be detected. For the cohort, immune exposure information was limited to CMV serostatus. It was suggested by the authors that the approach could potentially be generalized to other disease states and immunological phenotypes.

Recombination joined TRBV19 with TRBJ2-2, with 8 bases matching TRBD1. The sequence was obtained from a girl aged 2-15 years in good health and CMV-seronegative. The sample was PBMCs. The CDR3 loop reads CASSPGTGTNTGELFF. The nucleotide sequence reads TGTGCCAGTAGCCCCGGGACAGGAACGAACACCGGGGAGCTGTTTTTT.